This T cell receptor beta chain emerged from a study of blood T cells in healthy people across ages. There were healthy Caucasian individuals from Russia, aged about 6 to 95, serving as donors. It was with a sample-barcoded 5' primer and a J-beta primer mix that a second PCR of about 7 to 12 cycles was run. Sequencing of every sample gave 3 million or more CDR3-containing paired-end reads. TCRdb re-derived calls from the 5' RACE reads in MiXCR, one entry per CDR3 protein. This table has more than 900,000 distinct CDR3 sequences, 25% to 35% appearing once. V lost 5 bases, J lost 7 bases, and 13 bases lay in between. There are 13 residues in the CDR3. Germline CDR1 and CDR2: SGHTA and FQGNSA. This same sample was also part of a study on T cells of mothers and their children.

The TCR sequence derives from a woman aged 35 to 49 in good health. The chain is built from TRBV7-2 and TRBJ2-3; TRBD1 might be the D (5 bases). The sequencing input was blood. In DNA, the CDR3 is TGTGCCAGCAGCCCTCTAGGGGCGTATACGCAGTATTTT. This encodes CASSPLGAYTQYF. The full variable domain, with the rest looked up from reference TRBV7-2 and TRBJ2-3, is GAGVSQSPSNKVTEKGKDVELRCDPISGHTALYWYRQSLGQGLEFLIYFQGNSAPDKSGLPSDRFSAERTGGSVSTLTIQRTQQEDSAVYLCASSPLGAYTQYFGPGTRLTVL.